In its sample, the clone carrying this T cell receptor (beta chain) was seen a few times. Its antigen is unknown. The sample belongs to a study of beta chain features in type 1 diabetes. Germline V gene data show CDR1 as SGHTA and CDR2 as FQGNSA. This CDR3 region has 15 residues. J gave up 4 bases and V 5 bases, and 9 bases lay outside the gene matches. Of the isolated RNA, all was reverse transcribed, and so the sequenced material was expressed TCRB transcripts. Generated by immunoSEQ multiplex PCR, the TCRdb table keeps only in-frame clones and is missing some. The data contain approximately 90,000 clones, around 32% of them singletons. General study points: Patients showed naive, central memory and Treg TCRB repertoires that appeared more similar than those of healthy donors. These data did not resolve whether HLA type affects TCRB rearrangement.

Sequenced sample: stem cell memory CD4+ T cells from blood. This chain joins TRBV7-2 and TRBJ2-5; TRBD2 aligns across 8 bases. The source of this sequence is a woman younger than 35 in good health. DNA of the CDR3: TGTGCCAGCAGCCAACCCGGGAGGGCCATAGAGACCCAGTACTTC. Residues: CASSQPGRAIETQYF.